Presented here are 29 T cell receptor beta chains from one specimen sequenced in a study of blood T cells in healthy people across ages. It was with a sample-barcoded 5' primer and a J-beta primer mix that a second PCR of roughly 6 to 11 cycles was run. TCRdb analysed the 5' RACE reads with MiXCR anew, one entry per CDR3 protein. The sample includes roughly 800,000 distinct CDR3 sequences, about 62% of them seen just once. Sequencing used blood. These receptors originate from a man aged 25 to 40 in good health.

J is TRBJ2-4 and V is TRBV27; D gene uncertain. Gene TRBJ2-7 matches the end of the DNA better, so the J call may be wrong. There are 14 residues in the CDR3. The V gene's germline CDR1 is MNHEY and CDR2 SMNVEV (reference sequence). This CDR3 is CASSFSISTSEQYF. For the CDR3, the DNA is TGTGCCAGCAGTTTTTCAATCTCGACGAGCGAGCAGTACTTC.

The chain recombines TRBV19 with TRBJ2-3; D unresolved. V was cut by 6 bases and J by 2 bases, with 18 bases left in between. Germline V lookup: CDR1 LNHDA, CDR2 SQIVND (reference sequence). This CDR3 is 16 amino acids long. The CDR3: CASSPRDKESTDTQYF. The CDR3, as DNA: TGTGCCAGTAGCCCCCGTGATAAAGAGTCCACAGATACGCAGTATTTT. The variable domain in full, with the rest retrieved from reference TRBV19 and TRBJ2-3, is DGGITQSPKYLFRKEGQNVTLSCEQNLNHDAMYWYRQDPGQGLRLIYYSQIVNDFQKGDIAEGYSVSREKKESFPLTVTSAQKNPTAFYLCASSPRDKESTDTQYFGPGTRLTVL.

This chain uses TRBV29-1 with TRBJ2-5; D ambiguous. The CDR3 totals 12 residues. Germline CDR1 is SQVTM and CDR2 is ANQGSEA. V was clipped by 4 bases and J by 0 bases, with 6 bases between them. The CDR3 here is CSVADNQETQYF. The CDR3 nucleotides are TGCAGCGTTGCGGATAACCAAGAGACCCAGTACTTC.

This chain uses TRBV5-1 with TRBJ1-6; 7 bases are shared with TRBD1. The length of the CDR3 is 14 residues. V was pared by 4 bases and J by 5 bases, with 3 bases of the junction left unmatched. Germline CDR1 SGHRS, CDR2 YFSETQ. CDR3 residues: CASSLGQHNSPLHF. CDR3 coding DNA: TGCGCCAGCAGCCTGGGACAGCATAATTCACCCCTCCACTTT.

V and J are TRBV7-2 and TRBJ2-4, with D possibly matching TRBD1 (5 bases). This CDR3 spans 15 amino acids. Germline V CDR1 and CDR2: SGHTA, FQGNSA. The V gene lost 2 bases and the J gene lost 2 bases, with 10 bases spanning the gap. CDR3: CASSLKAGPKNIQYF. CDR3 DNA sequence: TGTGCCAGCAGCTTAAAGGCAGGGCCCAAAAACATTCAGTACTTC. The variable domain in full, with the rest retrieved from reference TRBV7-2 and TRBJ2-4, is GAGVSQSPSNKVTEKGKDVELRCDPISGHTALYWYRQSLGQGLEFLIYFQGNSAPDKSGLPSDRFSAERTGGSVSTLTIQRTQQEDSAVYLCASSLKAGPKNIQYFGAGTRLSVL.

The chain couples TRBV20-1 to TRBJ2-1, with TRBD2 identical over 12 bases. The V gene's germline CDR1 is DFQATT and CDR2 SNEGSKA (reference sequence). This CDR3 is 14 amino acids long. V shed 1 base, J shed 6 bases, and the junction held 1 base outside the gene matches. CDR3 residues: CSARGTSGTNEQFF. DNA for the CDR3: TGCAGTGCTAGAGGGACTAGCGGGACCAATGAGCAGTTCTTC.

The rearrangement joins TRBV7-6 to TRBJ2-5; 9 nucleotides align to TRBD2. The J call may be wrong; the DNA end is better matched by TRBJ2-7. Germline loops: CDR1 SGHVS, CDR2 FNYEAQ. The CDR3 covers 16 residues. For the CDR3, the DNA is TGTGCCAGCAGCCCACAGGCGGGAGGGCCTATTTACGAGCAGTACTTC. Translating gives CASSPQAGGPIYEQYF.

The chain employs TRBV28 and TRBJ2-3, with 7 nucleotides matching TRBD2. V was clipped by 3 bases and J by 5 bases; unmatched bases: 17. Per the germline V gene, CDR1 is MDHEN and CDR2 is SYDVKM. There are 18 residues in the CDR3. The CDR3 sequence is CASSFGILADGRGDTQYF. DNA of the CDR3: TGTGCCAGCAGTTTCGGGATCCTAGCGGACGGGAGAGGAGATACGCAGTATTTT.

The genes are TRBV20-1 and TRBJ2-1, with D possibly matching TRBD2 (6 bases). V was clipped by 7 bases and J by 3 bases, with 19 bases between them. The CDR3 totals 15 residues. Germline values: CDR1 DFQATT, CDR2 SNEGSKA (reference sequence). CDR3 DNA sequence: TGCAGTGTTGGGGCCGGGACTGCACTCTACAATGAGCAGTTCTTC. Residues: CSVGAGTALYNEQFF.

This clonotype has a handful of counts. The V gene is TRBV7-2, the J gene TRBJ2-5; no firm D call. V was clipped by 7 bases and J by 0 bases, with 18 bases between them. The CDR3 sequence is 16 residues long. CDR1 and CDR2 (germline): SGHTA, FQGNSA. The CDR3 is CASTTRWQANQETQYF. Written as DNA, the CDR3 is TGTGCCAGCACCACCCGGTGGCAGGCAAACCAAGAGACCCAGTACTTC.

The chain is built from TRBV12-5 and TRBJ2-7; D might be TRBD1 (6 bases). Germline values: CDR1 LGHNT, CDR2 FRNRAP. The CDR3 runs 14 residues. Trimming cost V 3 bases and J 3 bases, with 12 bases left between them. The CDR3 here is CASGFTTQGYEQYF. In DNA, the CDR3 is TGTGCTAGTGGTTTTACGACACAGGGCTACGAGCAGTACTTC.

This CDR3 reads CASSQVAGAREQYF. The CDR3 DNA follows: TGCGCCAGCAGCCAAGTTGCGGGGGCGCGGGAGCAGTACTTC. The gene calls are TRBV4-3 and TRBJ2-7; possibly TRBD2 for D (7 bases). The CDR3 is made up of 14 amino acids. V lost 1 base, J lost 7 bases, and 14 bases lay in between. Germline V gene lookup returns CDR1 LGHNA and CDR2 YSLEER.

The genes are TRBV7-6 and TRBJ2-7, with D possibly matching TRBD1 (6 bases). The V end was cut by 5 bases, the J end by 2 bases, with 13 bases between. CDR1 and CDR2 from the germline V gene are SGHVS and FNYEAQ. The CDR3 consists of 14 residues. CDR3 in amino acids: CASSPGTRTYEQYF. CDR3 nucleotide sequence: TGTGCCAGCAGCCCCGGGACAAGAACCTACGAGCAGTACTTC.

This clonotype has just a few counts. The gene calls are TRBV5-1 and TRBJ2-1; 8 nucleotides match TRBD2. The junction had 17 bases not matched to a gene; V was cut back by 5 bases and J by 7 bases. Germline CDR1 SGHRS, CDR2 YFSETQ. The CDR3 has 17 amino acids. CDR3 in amino acids: CASSAGRGGLDLNEQFF. CDR3 in DNA: TGCGCCAGCAGTGCCGGAAGGGGGGGACTAGATCTTAATGAGCAGTTCTTC. Full variable domain (rest looked up from reference TRBV5-1 and TRBJ2-1): KAGVTQTPRYLIKTRGQQVTLSCSPISGHRSVSWYQQTPGQGLQFLFEYFSETQRNKGNFPGRFSGRQFSNSRSEMNVSTLELGDSALYLCASSAGRGGLDLNEQFFGPGTRLTVL.

The chain couples TRBV4-1 to TRBJ2-7; D is ambiguous. From germline, CDR1 is MGHRA and CDR2 YSYEKL. The CDR3 sequence is 14 residues long. V was trimmed by 0 bases and J by 3 bases, leaving 9 bases between them. CDR3 in DNA: TGCGCCAGCAGCCAAGATGTCGGATACTACGAGCAGTACTTC. It encodes CASSQDVGYYEQYF.

The chain has TRBV20-1 and TRBJ1-2; weak D call: TRBD1 (5 bases). The germline gives CDR1 DFQATT, CDR2 SNEGSKA (reference sequence). Trimming took 6 bases from V and 8 from J, leaving 19 bases between them. CDR3 length: 13 residues. Here the CDR3 reads CSAAPSGARGYTF. The CDR3 DNA reads as TGCAGTGCGGCTCCCTCTGGGGCGCGCGGCTACACCTTC.

This CDR3 reads CASSDSSYTF. CDR3 nucleotides: TGTGCCAGCAGCGACAGTTCCTACACCTTC. The chain combines TRBV5-5 with TRBJ1-2; TRBD1 is a possible D gene (5 bases). The CDR3 is made up of 10 amino acids. Germline V gene sequence: CDR1 SGHKS, CDR2 YYEKEE (reference sequence). Trimming shortened V by 4 bases and J by 10 bases, and 8 bases separated the two germline ends.

The J gene is TRBJ2-1, the V gene TRBV3-1; 9 positions match TRBD2. CDR1 and CDR2 from the germline V gene are LGHDT and YNNKEL (reference sequence). CDR3 size: 15 residues. V shed 4 bases and J 7 bases; nucleotides not matched to a gene: 8. The CDR3 protein is CASSPLRLAGNEQFF. CDR3 coding DNA: TGTGCCAGCAGCCCCCTGCGGCTAGCGGGAAATGAGCAGTTCTTC.

The rearrangement uses TRBV18 and TRBJ1-1; 8 positions agree with TRBD1. The junction had 2 bases not matched to a gene; V was cut back by 2 bases and J by 3 bases. The germline gives CDR1 KGHSH, CDR2 LQKENI. This CDR3 is 14 amino acids long. The DNA of the CDR3 is TGTGCCAGCTCACCAATGGACAGGGACACTGAAGCTTTCTTT. It codes for CASSPMDRDTEAFF.

This sequence joins TRBV20-1 and TRBJ2-4; D uncertain. The tail of the sequence fits TRBJ2-5 better, so the J call may be wrong. CDR1 DFQATT and CDR2 SNEGSKA come from the germline V gene (reference sequence). The CDR3 has 14 residues. The DNA for the CDR3 is TGCAGTGCTAGAGATCTGGACCGTTGGGAGACCCAGTACTTC. It codes for CSARDLDRWETQYF.

The gene calls are TRBV7-2 and TRBJ2-7; D possibly corresponds to TRBD2 (5 bases). The CDR3 spans 15 residues. V was cut by 1 base and J by 0 bases, with 10 bases left in between. CDR1 and CDR2 from the germline V gene are SGHTA and FQGNSA. The CDR3 reads CASSLGSSTSYEQYF. Written as DNA, the CDR3 is TGTGCCAGCAGCTTAGGGTCTAGCACCTCCTACGAGCAGTACTTC.

This CDR3 is CASSPREGGRGETQYF. The CDR3 nucleotides read TGTGCCAGCAGTCCCAGGGAGGGAGGGCGAGGCGAGACCCAGTACTTC. The V call is TRBV12-3 or TRBV12-4, the J call TRBJ2-5; 7 bases match TRBD2. This CDR3 contains 16 residues. Trimming took 5 bases from V and 5 from J; bases not matched to a gene: 14.

This clonotype was detected a few times. The chain is built from TRBV4-2 and TRBJ2-1, with D hard to call. Germline CDR1 and CDR2: LGHNA and YNFKEQ. This CDR3 spans 15 amino acids. Deletions cut 2 bases from V and 4 bases from J, with 12 bases between. The CDR3 sequence is CASSQSRTVYNEQFF. The CDR3 nucleotides read TGTGCCAGCAGCCAATCCCGGACGGTGTACAATGAGCAGTTCTTC.

The V and J genes are TRBV2 and TRBJ1-1; D is possibly TRBD1 (5 bases). The V and J ends lost 5 bases and 1 base respectively, with 8 bases between them. CDR1 and CDR2 (germline): SNHLY, FYNNEI. This CDR3 region has 13 residues. The CDR3 nucleotides are TGTGCCAGCAGTACCAGGGCGAACACTGAAGCTTTCTTT. It codes for CASSTRANTEAFF.

The rearrangement links TRBV5-1 to TRBJ2-1; possibly TRBD1 for D (6 bases). CDR1 and CDR2 from the germline V gene are SGHRS and YFSETQ. V lost 3 bases and J lost 4, with 11 bases in between. This CDR3 is 14 amino acids long. The CDR3 reads CASSSGTLYNEQFF. Written as DNA, the CDR3 is TGCGCCAGCAGCTCCGGGACACTATACAATGAGCAGTTCTTC.

A few counts support this clonotype. The chain has TRBV6-5 and TRBJ1-4; 7 bases align to TRBD1. CDR1 MNHEY and CDR2 SVGAGI come from the germline V gene. The CDR3 is 13 residues long. V trimming: 2 bases; J trimming: 8 bases; junction bases outside the gene matches: 2. CDR3 in amino acids: CASSYGTAEKLFF. DNA for the CDR3: TGTGCCAGCAGTTACGGGACAGCGGAAAAACTGTTTTTT.

This clonotype was seen a few times. The chain couples TRBV18 to TRBJ2-2, with D uncertain. V was shortened by 8 bases and J by 0 bases, with 7 bases between the two germline ends. CDR3 length: 13 amino acids. Germline values: CDR1 KGHSH, CDR2 LQKENI. The CDR3 spells CASSPPNTGELFF. CDR3 bases: TGTGCCAGCAGTCCTCCGAACACCGGGGAGCTGTTTTTT. The variable domain in full, with the rest retrieved from reference TRBV18 and TRBJ2-2, is NAGVMQNPRHLVRRRGQEARLRCSPMKGHSHVYWYRQLPEEGLKFMVYLQKENIIDESGMPKERFSAEFPKEGPSILRIQQVVRGDSAAYFCASSPPNTGELFFGEGSRLTVL.

The chain links TRBV3-1 to TRBJ2-2; 11 bases match TRBD2. This CDR3 is 17 amino acids long. The ends lost 4 bases at V and 3 bases at J; junction bases unmatched: 7. Germline V gene sequence: CDR1 LGHDT, CDR2 YNNKEL (reference sequence). This chain's CDR3 is CASSPAGLAAYTGELFF. The CDR3 DNA reads TGTGCCAGCAGCCCCGCGGGACTAGCGGCTTACACCGGGGAGCTGTTTTTT.

This clonotype was detected only a few times. The chain has TRBV5-1 and TRBJ1-2, with TRBD1 matching 9 bases. This CDR3 region has 14 residues. Germline assignment: CDR1 SGHRS and CDR2 YFSETQ. With 4 bases clipped from V and 6 bases from J, the junction kept 7 bases outside the gene matches. The CDR3 is CASSPGQGRDGYTF. The CDR3, as DNA: TGCGCCAGCAGCCCCGGACAGGGGAGAGATGGCTACACCTTC.